These 26 T cell receptor beta chains were all obtained from the same sample, sequenced in a study of T cell responses to AZD1222 COVID-19 vaccine. Method: immunoSEQ multiplex PCR; TCRdb's copy keeps in-frame clones and lacks some. The sample contains 210,000 or so clones, more than 85% of which appear only once. This sample comprised peripheral blood, obtained on day 0 of MenACWY control vaccination. All receptors derive from an adult in good health.

The gene calls are TRBV12-5 and TRBJ2-2, with D unclear. V was cut by 3 bases and J by 1 base, with 3 bases left in between. The CDR3 length is 13 residues. From germline, CDR1 is LGHNT and CDR2 FRNRAP. This CDR3 is CASGLLNTGELFF. The CDR3 region has the DNA TGTGCTAGTGGTTTATTGAACACCGGGGAGCTGTTTTTT. The complete variable domain, with remaining parts taken from reference TRBV12-5 and TRBJ2-2, reads DARVTQTPRHKVTEMGQEVTMRCQPILGHNTVFWYRQTMMQGLELLAYFRNRAPLDDSGMPKDRFSAEMPDATLATLKIQPSEPRDSAVYFCASGLLNTGELFFGEGSRLTVL.

V and J are TRBV4-2 and TRBJ1-2; D is ambiguous. The CDR3 runs 17 residues. V was clipped by 2 bases and J by 7 bases, with 23 bases between them. Germline lookup yields CDR1 LGHNA and CDR2 YNFKEQ. CDR3 bases: TGTGCCAGCAGCCAAATCGGATCTCTCCCGGTGAAGTCTGGCTACACCTTC. Encoded protein: CASSQIGSLPVKSGYTF.

V is TRBV6-5 and J is TRBJ1-2, with D hard to call. The germline V gene encodes CDR1 MNHEY and CDR2 SVGAGI. This CDR3 is 15 amino acids long. Trimming removed 2 bases at V and 8 bases at J, with 18 bases between. CDR3 in amino acids: CASSYRRGTSLGYTF. In nucleotides, the CDR3 is TGTGCCAGCAGTTACAGGCGGGGAACCAGCCTAGGCTACACCTTC.

The chain carries TRBV5-5 and TRBJ1-4; possibly TRBD1 for D (5 bases). The V end was cut by 3 bases, the J end by 6 bases, with 18 bases between. The germline gives CDR1 SGHKS, CDR2 YYEKEE (reference sequence). The CDR3 is made up of 16 amino acids. CDR3 sequence reads: CASSWAALRGDEKLFF. As DNA, the CDR3 is TGTGCCAGCAGCTGGGCCGCGTTGCGGGGGGATGAAAAACTGTTTTTT.

This chain links TRBV19 with TRBJ1-2; tentative D call: TRBD1 (5 bases). Trimming pared 6 bases from V and 1 base from J, leaving 18 bases between. Germline V gene sequence: CDR1 LNHDA, CDR2 SQIVND (reference sequence). The CDR3 extends over 16 amino acids. CDR3 bases: TGTGCCAGTAGCGTTTCAATGTCAGGGAGTAACTATGGCTACACCTTC. Translating it yields CASSVSMSGSNYGYTF.

DNA of the CDR3: TGTGCCACGCGCAGCCAGTCCTACGAGCAGTACTTC. Translated, it gives CATRSQSYEQYF. The rearrangement uses TRBV18 and TRBJ2-7, with D unclear. Trimming left V 10 bases short and J 1 base short, with 11 bases between. Looked up from germline, CDR1 is KGHSH and CDR2 is LQKENI. CDR3 size: 12 residues.

This chain connects TRBV24-1 to TRBJ1-1; D is possibly TRBD1 (5 bases). The CDR3 sequence is 14 residues long. Trimming took off 7 bases at V and 3 bases at J, with 14 bases between the two ends. Per germline, CDR1 KGHDR and CDR2 SFDVKD. CDR3 residues: CATRGWGIDTEAFF. The CDR3 bases are TGTGCCACCAGGGGGTGGGGGATCGACACTGAAGCTTTCTTT.

The chain combines TRBV3-1 (or the pseudogene TRBV3-2) with TRBJ1-1; unclear D gene. V lost 4 bases to trimming and J lost 0 bases, with 0 bases between them. This CDR3 contains 11 residues. The germline V gene has CDR1 LGHDT and CDR2 YNNKEL (reference sequence). CDR3 sequence reads: CASSLNTEAFF. In nucleotides, the CDR3 is TGTGCCAGCAGCCTGAACACTGAAGCTTTCTTT.

The chain has TRBV21-1 and TRBJ2-7; the table's D call, TRBD2, has no DNA check behind it. TRBV21-1 is shown as a pseudogene. The CDR3 has 15 amino acids. CDR3 region: CASSKGGGNPYEQYF. In DNA, the CDR3 is TGTGCCAGCAGCAAAGGCGGCGGAAATCCCTACGAGCAGTACTTC.

The rearrangement links TRBV3-1 (or the pseudogene TRBV3-2) to TRBJ2-1; D ambiguous. This CDR3 has 17 residues. Germline V gene sequence: CDR1 LGHDT, CDR2 YNNKEL (reference sequence). The V end was cut by 4 bases, the J end by 0 bases, with 16 bases between. CDR3 protein: CASSLEPVLISYNEQFF. DNA of the CDR3: TGTGCCAGCAGCCTCGAACCCGTACTGATCTCCTACAATGAGCAGTTCTTC.

The chain is built from TRBV9 and TRBJ2-2, with D hard to call. V dropped 4 bases and J dropped 1 base, with 14 bases sitting between them. This CDR3 contains 16 residues. In germline, CDR1 is SGDLS, CDR2 YYNGEE. The CDR3 coding sequence is TGTGCCAGCAGCCACAGTACCTCAGGGAACACCGGGGAGCTGTTTTTT. The encoded protein is CASSHSTSGNTGELFF.

CDR3 loop: CASSQAGAGGPQHF. DNA for the CDR3: TGTGCCAGCAGCCAAGCAGGGGCAGGAGGGCCCCAGCATTTT. The chain recombines TRBV3-1 (or the pseudogene TRBV3-2) with TRBJ1-5, with D possibly being TRBD1 (6 bases). The CDR3 is 14 residues long. Trimming stripped 1 base from V and 9 bases from J, with 13 bases between. Germline loops: CDR1 LGHDT, CDR2 YNNKEL (reference sequence).

This rearrangement joins TRBV11-2 to TRBJ1-5; D perhaps matches TRBD1 (5 bases). The CDR3 is 15 residues long. CDR1 is SGHAT, CDR2 FQNNGV, per germline. Trimming cost V 3 bases and J 3 bases, with 12 bases left between them. The CDR3 protein is CASSLGTGNNQPQHF. The CDR3 region has the DNA TGTGCCAGCAGCTTGGGGACTGGAAACAATCAGCCCCAGCATTTT.

The chain employs TRBV5-1 and TRBJ2-3; TRBD2 aligns across 8 bases. The germline gives CDR1 SGHRS, CDR2 YFSETQ. The CDR3 length is 18 residues. Trimming cost V 0 bases and J 3 bases; bases outside gene matches: 12. The CDR3, as DNA: TGCGCCAGCAGCTTGGCCGGGACTAGTGGGATGGTGACAGATACGCAGTATTTT. Translated: CASSLAGTSGMVTDTQYF.

CDR3: CASSGTGYQPQHF. The DNA for the CDR3 is TGTGCCAGCAGTGGCACGGGATATCAGCCCCAGCATTTT. This chain uses TRBV27 with TRBJ1-5; D call uncertain. CDR1 and CDR2 (germline): MNHEY, SMNVEV (reference sequence). Trimming stripped 5 bases from V and 5 bases from J, with 10 bases between. The CDR3 length is 13 residues.

This clone showed up just once. This chain uses TRBV7-9 with TRBJ1-2; tentative D call: TRBD1 (6 bases). Per the germline V gene, CDR1 is SEHNR and CDR2 is FQNEAQ (reference sequence). Trimming removed 1 base from V and 4 bases from J, with 10 bases in between. There are 14 residues in the CDR3. CDR3 region: CASSLGTRGYGYTF. The DNA for the CDR3 is TGTGCCAGCAGCTTAGGGACCAGGGGCTATGGCTACACCTTC.

The V call is TRBV5-1, the J call TRBJ2-3; possibly TRBD2 for D (5 bases). V was cut by 0 bases and J by 1 base, with 9 bases left in between. Germline-derived CDR1 and CDR2 are SGHRS and YFSETQ. This CDR3 contains 15 residues. The CDR3 DNA reads TGCGCCAGCAGCTTGGGGCGGGCCCGCACAGATACGCAGTATTTT. Protein: CASSLGRARTDTQYF. Full variable domain (remainder filled in from reference TRBV5-1 and TRBJ2-3): KAGVTQTPRYLIKTRGQQVTLSCSPISGHRSVSWYQQTPGQGLQFLFEYFSETQRNKGNFPGRFSGRQFSNSRSEMNVSTLELGDSALYLCASSLGRARTDTQYFGPGTRLTVL.

The CDR3 coding sequence is TGCGCCAGCAGGGTTCTCCGGGGACAGGGGGCGCCTACCTATAATTCACCCCTCCACTTT. Protein: CASRVLRGQGAPTYNSPLHF. The rearrangement uses TRBV5-1 and TRBJ1-6; 12 positions match TRBD1. There are 20 residues in the CDR3. Per the germline V gene, CDR1 is SGHRS and CDR2 is YFSETQ. The ends lost 5 bases at V and 2 bases at J; junction bases unmatched: 14.

The CDR3: CASSTSDRQQFF. DNA for the CDR3: TGTGCCAGCAGCACCTCGGACAGGCAGCAGTTCTTC. V and J are TRBV7-2 and TRBJ2-1; TRBD1 agrees at 7 bases. V shed 5 bases and J 11 bases; nucleotides not matched to a gene: 6. The germline V gene encodes CDR1 SGHTA and CDR2 FQGNSA. The CDR3 has 12 amino acids.

The rearrangement joins TRBV11-2 to TRBJ2-7; TRBD2 is a possible D gene (5 bases). V was cut by 2 bases and J by 4 bases, with 12 bases left in between. The germline V gene has CDR1 SGHAT and CDR2 FQNNGV. The CDR3 runs to 14 residues. CDR3 amino acids: CASSLSRGGYEQYF. In nucleotides, the CDR3 is TGTGCCAGCAGCTTATCGCGCGGCGGGTACGAGCAGTACTTC.

The rearrangement links TRBV5-4 to TRBJ1-2, with a tentative D call TRBD1 (5 bases). Germline CDR1 and CDR2: SGHNT and YYREEE (reference sequence). The CDR3 sequence is 14 residues long. V lost 0 bases and J 5 bases, leaving 11 bases between the germline ends. In DNA form, the CDR3 reads TGTGCCAGCAGCTTGGATCAGGGAAAGTATGGCTACACCTTC. This encodes CASSLDQGKYGYTF.

The chain has TRBV7-9 and TRBJ2-7; 9 positions match TRBD1. Trimming cost V 4 bases and J 1 base; bases outside gene matches: 2. Per the germline V gene, CDR1 is SEHNR and CDR2 is FQNEAQ (reference sequence). CDR3 length: 14 residues. For the CDR3, the DNA is TGTGCCAGCAGCTGGACAGGGGTATCCTACGAGCAGTACTTC. Its protein is CASSWTGVSYEQYF. The entire variable domain, with the rest obtained from reference TRBV7-9 and TRBJ2-7, is as follows: DTGVSQNPRHKITKRGQNVTFRCDPISEHNRLYWYRQTLGQGPEFLTYFQNEAQLEKSRLLSDRFSAERPKGSFSTLEIQRTEQGDSAMYLCASSWTGVSYEQYFGPGTRLTVT.

The V and J genes are TRBV5-4 and TRBJ1-2; maybe TRBD1 (6 bases). The CDR3 extends over 16 amino acids. V was cut by 0 bases and J by 0 bases, with 12 bases left in between. Germline loops: CDR1 SGHNT, CDR2 YYREEE (reference sequence). The DNA of the CDR3 is TGTGCCAGCAGCTTGGTGGGCAGGGGAGCTAACTATGGCTACACCTTC. It codes for CASSLVGRGANYGYTF. Drawing the rest from reference TRBV5-4 and TRBJ1-2, the complete variable domain is ETGVTQSPTHLIKTRGQQVTLRCSSQSGHNTVSWYQQALGQGPQFIFQYYREEENGRGNFPPRFSGLQFPNYSSELNVNALELDDSALYLCASSLVGRGANYGYTFGSGTRLTVV.

This rearrangement joins TRBV6-4 to TRBJ1-1; D not resolved. The CDR3 sequence is 14 residues long. V lost 3 bases, J lost 8 bases, and 16 bases lay in between. CDR1 and CDR2 (germline): MRHNA, SNTAGT. CDR3 sequence reads: CASSERAASGEAFF. The CDR3 bases are TGTGCCAGCAGTGAACGCGCGGCCTCGGGGGAAGCTTTCTTT.

The chain couples TRBV15 to TRBJ2-2; D perhaps matches TRBD2 (6 bases). The germline V gene has CDR1 LNHNV and CDR2 YYDKDF (reference sequence). The length of the CDR3 is 12 residues. V was clipped by 5 bases and J by 14 bases, with 15 bases between them. The DNA of the CDR3 is TGTGCCACCAGCGTTGGGTTGGGGACTCTGTTTTTT. Translation: CATSVGLGTLFF.

This chain connects TRBV15 to TRBJ1-3; the D is unclear. Germline-derived CDR1 and CDR2 are LNHNV and YYDKDF (reference sequence). Deletions cut 0 bases from V and 0 bases from J, with 6 bases between. The CDR3 spans 15 residues. The DNA of the CDR3 is TGTGCCACCAGCAGAGAACGACTCTCTGGAAACACCATATATTTT. Translated, it gives CATSRERLSGNTIYF.